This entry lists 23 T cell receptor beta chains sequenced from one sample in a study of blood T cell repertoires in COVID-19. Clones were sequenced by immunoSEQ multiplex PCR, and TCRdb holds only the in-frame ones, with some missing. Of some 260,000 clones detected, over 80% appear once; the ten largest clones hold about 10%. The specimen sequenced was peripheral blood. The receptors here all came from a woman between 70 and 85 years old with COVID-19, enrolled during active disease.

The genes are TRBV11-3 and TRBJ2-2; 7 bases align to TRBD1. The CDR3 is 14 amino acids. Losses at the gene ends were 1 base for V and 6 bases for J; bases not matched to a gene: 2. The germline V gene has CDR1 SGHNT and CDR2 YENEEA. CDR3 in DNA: TGTGCCAGCAGCTTAGGACAGGGATCCGGGGAGCTGTTTTTT. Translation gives CASSLGQGSGELFF.

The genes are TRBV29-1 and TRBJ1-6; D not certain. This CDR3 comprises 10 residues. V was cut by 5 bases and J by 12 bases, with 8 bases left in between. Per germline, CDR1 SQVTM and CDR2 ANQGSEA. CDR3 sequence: CSVTRGPLHF. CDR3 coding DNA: TGCAGCGTTACCCGGGGACCCCTCCACTTT.

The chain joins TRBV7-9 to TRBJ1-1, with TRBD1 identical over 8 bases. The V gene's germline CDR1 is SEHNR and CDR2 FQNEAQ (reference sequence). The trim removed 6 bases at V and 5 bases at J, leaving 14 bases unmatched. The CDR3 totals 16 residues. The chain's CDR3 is CASRIHPTGVITEAFF. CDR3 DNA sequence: TGTGCCAGCAGAATTCATCCGACAGGGGTAATTACTGAAGCTTTCTTT. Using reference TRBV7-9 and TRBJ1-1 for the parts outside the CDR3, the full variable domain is DTGVSQNPRHKITKRGQNVTFRCDPISEHNRLYWYRQTLGQGPEFLTYFQNEAQLEKSRLLSDRFSAERPKGSFSTLEIQRTEQGDSAMYLCASRIHPTGVITEAFFGQGTRLTVV.

The CDR3 DNA sequence: TGTGCCAGCAGTTTAACGCGCGCTATAGTAACAGATACGCAGTATTTT. This gives the protein CASSLTRAIVTDTQYF. This chain links TRBV27 with TRBJ2-3; D ambiguous. Germline loops: CDR1 MNHEY, CDR2 SMNVEV (reference sequence). This CDR3 has 16 amino acids. Trimming cost V 2 bases and J 3 bases, with 15 bases left between them.

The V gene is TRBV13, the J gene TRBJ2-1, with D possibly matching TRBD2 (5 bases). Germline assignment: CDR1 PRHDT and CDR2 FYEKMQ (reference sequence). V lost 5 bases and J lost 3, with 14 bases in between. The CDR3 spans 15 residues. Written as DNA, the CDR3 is TGTGCCAGCAGCCAGCCGGGGAGTAGCTACAATGAGCAGTTCTTC. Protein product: CASSQPGSSYNEQFF.

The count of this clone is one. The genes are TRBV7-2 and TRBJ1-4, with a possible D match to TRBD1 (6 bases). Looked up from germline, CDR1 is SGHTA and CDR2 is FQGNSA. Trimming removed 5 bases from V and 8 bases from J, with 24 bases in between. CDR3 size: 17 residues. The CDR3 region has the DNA TGTGCCAGCAGCCGCGGGATGATAGGGGGGGAAGAGGAAAAACTGTTTTTT. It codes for CASSRGMIGGEEEKLFF.

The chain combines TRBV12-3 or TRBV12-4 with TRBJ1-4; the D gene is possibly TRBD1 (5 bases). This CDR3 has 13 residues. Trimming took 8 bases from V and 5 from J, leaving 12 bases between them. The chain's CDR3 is CASRYRFNEKLFF. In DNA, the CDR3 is TGTGCCAGCCGGTACAGGTTCAATGAAAAACTGTTTTTT.

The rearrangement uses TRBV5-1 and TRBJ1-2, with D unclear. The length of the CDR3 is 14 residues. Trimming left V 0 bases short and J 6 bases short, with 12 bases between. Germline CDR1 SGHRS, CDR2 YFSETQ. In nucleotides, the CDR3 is TGCGCCAGCAGCTTGGCGGTTCGGCGGGATGGCTACACCTTC. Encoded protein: CASSLAVRRDGYTF.

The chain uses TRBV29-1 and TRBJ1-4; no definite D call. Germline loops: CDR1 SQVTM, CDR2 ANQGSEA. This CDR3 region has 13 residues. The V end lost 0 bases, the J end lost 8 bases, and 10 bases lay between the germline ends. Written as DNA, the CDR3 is TGCAGCGTTGAAGATACATTGTCGGAAAAACTGTTTTTT. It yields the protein CSVEDTLSEKLFF.

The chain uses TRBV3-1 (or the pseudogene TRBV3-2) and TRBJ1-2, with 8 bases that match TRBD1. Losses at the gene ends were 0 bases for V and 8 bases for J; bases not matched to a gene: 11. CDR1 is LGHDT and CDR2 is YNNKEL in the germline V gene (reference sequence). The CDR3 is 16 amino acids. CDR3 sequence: CASSQDAFTGGRGYTF. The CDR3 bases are TGTGCCAGCAGCCAAGACGCGTTTACAGGGGGTCGAGGCTACACCTTC.

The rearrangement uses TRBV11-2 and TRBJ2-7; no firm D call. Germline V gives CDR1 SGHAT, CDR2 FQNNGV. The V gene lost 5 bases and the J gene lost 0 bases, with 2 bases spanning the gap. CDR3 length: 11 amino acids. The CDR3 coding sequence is TGTGCCAGCAGCCACTCCTACGAGCAGTACTTC. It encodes CASSHSYEQYF.

In nucleotides, the CDR3 is TGTGCCAGCAGGGGACAGTTCGAAAAACTGTTTTTT. Translation gives CASRGQFEKLFF. The chain carries TRBV2 and TRBJ1-4; 7 nucleotides match TRBD1. The CDR3 sequence is 12 residues long. V shed 6 bases and J 8 bases; nucleotides not matched to a gene: 3. Germline CDR1 and CDR2: SNHLY and FYNNEI.

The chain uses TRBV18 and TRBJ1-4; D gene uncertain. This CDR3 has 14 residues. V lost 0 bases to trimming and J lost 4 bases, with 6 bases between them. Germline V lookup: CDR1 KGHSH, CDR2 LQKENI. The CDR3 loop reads CASSPPSLNEKLFF. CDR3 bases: TGTGCCAGCTCACCACCGTCACTTAATGAAAAACTGTTTTTT. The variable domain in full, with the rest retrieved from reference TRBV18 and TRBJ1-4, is NAGVMQNPRHLVRRRGQEARLRCSPMKGHSHVYWYRQLPEEGLKFMVYLQKENIIDESGMPKERFSAEFPKEGPSILRIQQVVRGDSAAYFCASSPPSLNEKLFFGSGTQLSVL.

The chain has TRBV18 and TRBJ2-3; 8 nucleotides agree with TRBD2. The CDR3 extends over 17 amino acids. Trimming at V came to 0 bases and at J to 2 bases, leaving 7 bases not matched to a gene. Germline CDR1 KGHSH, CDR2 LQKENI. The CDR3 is CASSPPFRAGDTDTQYF. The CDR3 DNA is TGTGCCAGCTCACCACCGTTCAGAGCGGGAGACACAGATACGCAGTATTTT. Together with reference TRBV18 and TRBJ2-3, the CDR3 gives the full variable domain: NAGVMQNPRHLVRRRGQEARLRCSPMKGHSHVYWYRQLPEEGLKFMVYLQKENIIDESGMPKERFSAEFPKEGPSILRIQQVVRGDSAAYFCASSPPFRAGDTDTQYFGPGTRLTVL.

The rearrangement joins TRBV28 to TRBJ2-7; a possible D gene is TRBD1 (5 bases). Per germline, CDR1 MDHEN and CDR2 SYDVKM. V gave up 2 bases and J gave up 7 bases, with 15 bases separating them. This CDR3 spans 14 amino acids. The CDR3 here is CASSLIQGSREQYF. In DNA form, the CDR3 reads TGTGCCAGCAGTTTAATCCAGGGTTCTCGGGAGCAGTACTTC.

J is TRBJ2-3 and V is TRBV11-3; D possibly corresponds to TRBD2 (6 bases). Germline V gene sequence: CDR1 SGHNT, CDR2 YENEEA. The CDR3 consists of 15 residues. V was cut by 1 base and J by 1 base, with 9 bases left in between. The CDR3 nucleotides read TGTGCCAGCAGCTTAGCTAGCGCCGGCACAGATACGCAGTATTTT. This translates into CASSLASAGTDTQYF.

CDR3 nucleotide sequence: TGCGCCAGCAGCTTGTTAACGAGGTTAAGCTCCTACAATGAGCAGTTCTTC. It is translated as CASSLLTRLSSYNEQFF. This rearrangement joins TRBV5-1 to TRBJ2-1; D call uncertain. Germline-derived CDR1 and CDR2 are SGHRS and YFSETQ. CDR3 length: 17 residues. Trimming cost V 1 base and J 0 bases, with 14 bases left between them.

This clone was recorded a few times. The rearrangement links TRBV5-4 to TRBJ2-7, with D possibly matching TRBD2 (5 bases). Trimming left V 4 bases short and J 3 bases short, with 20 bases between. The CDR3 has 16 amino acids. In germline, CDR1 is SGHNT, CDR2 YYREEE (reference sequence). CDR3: CASSGGAQRASYEQYF. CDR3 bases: TGTGCCAGCAGCGGAGGTGCGCAACGGGCCAGCTACGAGCAGTACTTC. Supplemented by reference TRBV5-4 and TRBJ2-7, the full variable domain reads ETGVTQSPTHLIKTRGQQVTLRCSSQSGHNTVSWYQQALGQGPQFIFQYYREEENGRGNFPPRFSGLQFPNYSSELNVNALELDDSALYLCASSGGAQRASYEQYFGPGTRLTVT.

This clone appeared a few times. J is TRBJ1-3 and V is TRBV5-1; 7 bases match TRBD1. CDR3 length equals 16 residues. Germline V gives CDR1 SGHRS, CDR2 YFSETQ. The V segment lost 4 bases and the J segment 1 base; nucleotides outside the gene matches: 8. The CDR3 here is CASSAAPQGSGNTIYF. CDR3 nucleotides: TGCGCCAGCAGCGCGGCGCCACAGGGGTCTGGAAACACCATATATTTT.

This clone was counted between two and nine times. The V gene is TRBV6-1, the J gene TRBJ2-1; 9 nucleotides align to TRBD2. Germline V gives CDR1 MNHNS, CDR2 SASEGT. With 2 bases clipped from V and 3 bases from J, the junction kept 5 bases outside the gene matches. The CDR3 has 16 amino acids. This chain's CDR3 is CASSEQISGSYNEQFF. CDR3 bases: TGTGCCAGCAGTGAACAGATTAGCGGGAGCTACAATGAGCAGTTCTTC.

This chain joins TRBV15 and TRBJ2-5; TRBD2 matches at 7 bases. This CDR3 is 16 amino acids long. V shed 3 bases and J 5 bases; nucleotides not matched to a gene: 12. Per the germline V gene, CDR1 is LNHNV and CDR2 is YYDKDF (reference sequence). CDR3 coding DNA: TGTGCCACCAGCAGGCTTCTTGGCGGGGGAGGGGAGACCCAGTACTTC. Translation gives CATSRLLGGGGETQYF. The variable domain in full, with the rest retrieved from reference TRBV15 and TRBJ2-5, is DAMVIQNPRYQVTQFGKPVTLSCSQTLNHNVMYWYQQKSSQAPKLLFHYYDKDFNNEADTPDNFQSRRPNTSFCFLDIRSPGLGDTAMYLCATSRLLGGGGETQYFGPGTRLLVL.

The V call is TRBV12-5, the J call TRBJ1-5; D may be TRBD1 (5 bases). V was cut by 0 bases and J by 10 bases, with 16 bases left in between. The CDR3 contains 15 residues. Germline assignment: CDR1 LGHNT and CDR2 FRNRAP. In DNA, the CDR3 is TGTGCTAGTGGTTTGGTAGTAGGGGCCTCGGCCCCCCAGCATTTT. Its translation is CASGLVVGASAPQHF. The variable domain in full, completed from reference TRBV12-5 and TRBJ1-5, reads DARVTQTPRHKVTEMGQEVTMRCQPILGHNTVFWYRQTMMQGLELLAYFRNRAPLDDSGMPKDRFSAEMPDATLATLKIQPSEPRDSAVYFCASGLVVGASAPQHFGDGTRLSIL.

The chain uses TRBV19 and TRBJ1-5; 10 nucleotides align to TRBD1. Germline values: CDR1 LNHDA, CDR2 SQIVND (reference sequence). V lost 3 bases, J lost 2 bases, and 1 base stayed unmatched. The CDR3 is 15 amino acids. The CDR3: CASSIGTGGNQPQHF. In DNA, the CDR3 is TGTGCCAGTAGTATTGGGACAGGGGGCAATCAGCCCCAGCATTTT.